This T cell receptor (beta chain) is from a study of T cells in Graves' hyperthyroidism and ophthalmopathy. Study-level points and caveats: Ophthalmopathy was predicted by the model a median of roughly 6 months ahead of onset. Blood also held most thyroid clonotypes expanded beyond 0.001.

Researchers amplified the TCR beta CDR3 regions from RNA transcripts. Carried out on the TCR CDR3, a first-round RT-PCR used the HTBI primer set. TCRdb redid the calling of the multiplex PCR reads with MiXCR, one entry per CDR3 protein. In the table there are 400,000 to 550,000 distinct CDR3 sequences, roughly a quarter of which are singletons. This clonotype was counted many times. The antigen remains undetermined. V gave up 0 bases and J gave up 0 bases; unmatched junction bases: 5. The CDR3 consists of 17 residues. The germline V gene encodes CDR1 MNHEY and CDR2 SVGEGT. Material: blood. The sequence came from a woman aged 30 to 39 with Graves' ophthalmopathy. V and J are TRBV6-2 or TRBV6-3 and TRBJ2-7; TRBD2 matches at 10 bases. The CDR3 spells CASSYSLTSGDSYEQYF. CDR3 nucleotide sequence: TGTGCCAGCAGTTACTCCCTCACTAGCGGGGACTCCTACGAGCAGTACTTC.